Below are 15 T cell receptor beta chains sequenced from a single sample in a study of preoperative IRX-2 immunotherapy in early breast cancer. Produced via immunoSEQ multiplex PCR; TCRdb's table is partial and in-frame only. In the table there are approximately 24,000 clones, 80% to 90% of which are singletons. Treatment denoted: preoperative locoregional IRX-2 cytokine immunotherapy. The sequencing here drew on tumor tissue, taken after IRX-2 immunotherapy. The receptors here all came from a human donor with breast cancer.

The CDR3 DNA sequence: TGTGCCAGCAGTGAGGTAGAAACAAGCGAGCAGTACGTC. This translates into CASSEVETSEQYV. The gene calls are TRBV6-1 and TRBJ2-7; D not certain. The CDR3 totals 13 residues. Germline CDR1 is MNHNS and CDR2 is SASEGT. Trimming shortened V by 3 bases and J by 6 bases, and 12 bases separated the two germline ends.

V is TRBV7-8 and J is TRBJ1-4; D perhaps matches TRBD1 (5 bases). V dropped 0 bases and J dropped 8 bases, with 19 bases sitting between them. This CDR3 region has 17 residues. Germline-derived CDR1 and CDR2 are SGHVS and FQNEAQ. As DNA, the CDR3 is TGTGCCAGCAGCTTAGCGACACCCGGTGGGGGGGTGGAAAAACTGTTTTTT. It yields the protein CASSLATPGGGVEKLFF.

The V gene is TRBV6-6, the J gene TRBJ1-4; a possible D gene is TRBD1 (6 bases). The V end was cut by 4 bases, the J end by 3 bases, with 9 bases between. CDR1 and CDR2 from the germline V gene are MNHNY and SVGAGI (reference sequence). The CDR3 spans 14 residues. The CDR3 nucleotides read TGTGCCAGCAGTTTCGGACAGTCTAATGAAAAACTGTTTTTT. This translates into CASSFGQSNEKLFF.

The genes are TRBV10-1 and TRBJ1-1; D is unclear. The length of the CDR3 is 13 residues. In germline, CDR1 is WNHNN, CDR2 SYGVQD (reference sequence). Trimming pared 6 bases from V and 0 bases from J, leaving 8 bases between. The CDR3 DNA sequence: TGCGCCAGCAGGCTAACAATGAACACTGAAGCTTTCTTT. Its protein is CASRLTMNTEAFF.

The chain employs TRBV7-5 and TRBJ2-7. TRBV7-5 represents a pseudogene. The length of the CDR3 is 15 residues. The CDR3, as DNA: TGTGTCAGAAGCTTCCCCACCAGTAGACCCTACGAGCAGTACGTC. Its protein is CVRSFPTSRPYEQYV.

This clone is a singleton in its sample. CDR3 nucleotide sequence: TGTGCCAGCAGTCTAGCGGGGGGGCCCTACGAGCAGTACTTC. This sequence encodes CASSLAGGPYEQYF. V gene TRBV6-6 combines with J gene TRBJ2-7, with 12 bases lining up with TRBD2. Germline V gene lookup returns CDR1 MNHNY and CDR2 SVGAGI (reference sequence). J gave up 2 bases and V 5 bases, and 1 base lay outside the gene matches. The CDR3 has 14 residues.

The genes are TRBV11-2 and TRBJ2-2; no definite D call. Germline V lookup: CDR1 SGHAT, CDR2 FQNNGV. The CDR3 covers 14 residues. V was trimmed by 0 bases and J by 7 bases, leaving 9 bases between them. DNA of the CDR3: TGTGCCAGCAGCTTAGATCGATCCCACGGGGAGCTGTTTTTT. Protein: CASSLDRSHGELFF.

Only one count was recorded for this clone. This sequence joins TRBV29-1 and TRBJ1-2; D might be TRBD1 (6 bases). The CDR3 consists of 12 residues. CDR1 is SQVTM and CDR2 is ANQGSEA in the germline V gene. V was trimmed by 6 bases and J by 8 bases, leaving 16 bases between them. The CDR3 DNA reads TGCAGCGTCGCCCTACAGGGCTGGGGCTACACCTTC. Translating gives CSVALQGWGYTF. The complete variable domain, with remaining parts taken from reference TRBV29-1 and TRBJ1-2, reads SAVISQKPSRDICQRGTSLTIQCQVDSQVTMMFWYRQQPGQSLTLIATANQGSEATYESGFVIDKFPISRPNLTFSTLTVSNMSPEDSSIYLCSVALQGWGYTFGSGTRLTVV.

Relative to its sample, this clone is hyperexpanded (1% or more). The chain is built from TRBV11-3 and TRBJ1-1; no firm D call. There are 12 residues in the CDR3. V was cut by 5 bases and J by 8 bases, with 12 bases left in between. Germline-derived CDR1 and CDR2 are SGHNT and YENEEA. The CDR3 nucleotides read TGTGCCAGCAGCCCTTGGAGCGGGGAAGCTTTCTTT. It encodes CASSPWSGEAFF.

This chain connects TRBV4-1 to TRBJ1-5; D gene ambiguous. The CDR3 consists of 15 residues. CDR1 is MGHRA, CDR2 YSYEKL, per germline. V gave up 4 bases and J gave up 1 base, with 11 bases separating them. CDR3: CASSPRARSNQPQHF. CDR3 sequence (DNA): TGCGCCAGCAGCCCTAGGGCCCGGAGCAATCAGCCCCAGCATTTT.

The chain has TRBV11-2 and TRBJ1-1; the match to TRBD1 covers 7 bases. The V gene end was trimmed by 7 bases and the J gene end by 0 bases; junction bases not matched to a gene: 2. The CDR3 covers 13 residues. Germline-derived CDR1 and CDR2 are SGHAT and FQNNGV. The CDR3 protein is CASKGQLNTEAFF. The CDR3 DNA follows: TGTGCCAGCAAGGGACAGTTGAACACTGAAGCTTTCTTT.

The gene calls are TRBV11-1 and TRBJ2-7; D is ambiguous. Germline V gives CDR1 SGHAT, CDR2 FQDESV (reference sequence). The CDR3 totals 14 residues. V dropped 2 bases and J dropped 2 bases, with 10 bases sitting between them. Written as DNA, the CDR3 is TGTGCCAGCAGCTTATCAGGTGGGCCCTACGAGCAGTACTTC. Residues: CASSLSGGPYEQYF.

This chain joins TRBV7-2 and TRBJ1-1, with no clear D. The CDR3 spans 15 residues. The V gene's germline CDR1 is SGHTA and CDR2 FQGNSA. V was clipped by 4 bases and J by 3 bases, with 15 bases between them. The CDR3 spells CASSSYLDGYTEAFF. CDR3 nucleotides: TGTGCCAGCAGCTCTTATCTGGACGGATACACTGAAGCTTTCTTT.

This chain joins TRBV5-1 and TRBJ1-2; TRBD1 matches at 12 bases. The germline V gene has CDR1 SGHRS and CDR2 YFSETQ. The CDR3 runs 12 residues. With V trimmed by 4 bases and J by 11 bases, 3 bases remained unmatched. The CDR3 DNA sequence: TGCGCCAGCAGCCGGGACAGGGGGCTGTACACCTTC. As protein: CASSRDRGLYTF. Variable domain in full (rest from reference TRBV5-1 and TRBJ1-2): KAGVTQTPRYLIKTRGQQVTLSCSPISGHRSVSWYQQTPGQGLQFLFEYFSETQRNKGNFPGRFSGRQFSNSRSEMNVSTLELGDSALYLCASSRDRGLYTFGSGTRLTVV.

The chain carries TRBV14 and TRBJ2-3; 8 bases are a match to TRBD2. This CDR3 spans 15 amino acids. Per germline, CDR1 SGHDN and CDR2 FVKESK. Trimming removed 4 bases from V and 3 bases from J; junction bases left unmatched: 6. CDR3 protein: CASSLLAGRTDTQYF. In DNA, the CDR3 is TGTGCCAGCAGCCTTTTAGCGGGGCGGACAGATACGCAGTATTTT.